This passage covers 25 T cell receptor beta chains from one sample sequenced in a study of neurological immune-mediated disorders. Via MiXCR, TCRdb re-called the 5' RACE reads, giving one row per CDR3 protein. The sample shows 66,000 or so distinct CDR3 sequences, less than 5.5% of them seen only once. Sequenced material: PBMCs. The receptors were sampled from a man aged 25 to 45 with multiple sclerosis.

This clonotype was recorded many times. This chain links TRBV27 with TRBJ2-1, with D possibly TRBD1 on 7 matching bases. The V gene lost 6 bases and the J gene lost 1 base, with 10 bases spanning the gap. Germline V gene sequence: CDR1 MNHEY, CDR2 SMNVEV (reference sequence). The CDR3 contains 14 residues. Written as DNA, the CDR3 is TGTGCCAGCAGCCCAGGGGGGTCCTACAATGAGCAGTTCTTC. Its translation is CASSPGGSYNEQFF.

This clonotype was counted many times. The chain links TRBV7-6 to TRBJ1-5, with D unresolved. There are 13 residues in the CDR3. CDR1 is SGHVS, CDR2 FNYEAQ, per germline. The V end lost 3 bases, the J end lost 6 bases, and 9 bases lay between the germline ends. The CDR3 loop is CASSLRRGQPQHF. The CDR3 DNA reads TGTGCCAGCAGCTTGAGGCGGGGTCAGCCCCAGCATTTT.

This clonotype was observed at least ten times. The J gene is TRBJ1-2, the V gene TRBV6-6; TRBD1 aligns across 9 bases. Germline-derived CDR1 and CDR2 are MNHNY and SVGAGI (reference sequence). The CDR3 covers 15 residues. The ends lost 5 bases at V and 8 bases at J; junction bases unmatched: 12. The CDR3 nucleotides are TGTGCCAGCAGTACCCGACAGGGGGGTATGGGCGGCTACACCTTC. Its translation: CASSTRQGGMGGYTF.

This clonotype was recorded many times. The CDR3 is CAILGIAGNTIYF. DNA of the CDR3: TGTGCCATCCTGGGGATTGCTGGAAACACCATATATTTT. This sequence joins TRBV10-3 and TRBJ1-3; D ambiguous. V dropped 8 bases and J dropped 2 bases, with 10 bases sitting between them. Germline CDR1 ENHRY, CDR2 SYGVKD. CDR3 length: 13 amino acids.

The V call is TRBV20-1, the J call TRBJ1-4; D call uncertain. CDR3 length: 14 amino acids. CDR1 is DFQATT and CDR2 is SNEGSKA in the germline V gene (reference sequence). V was cut by 3 bases and J by 5 bases, with 13 bases left in between. The CDR3 nucleotides are TGCAGTGCTAGCGACGCCAGGACGAATGAAAAACTGTTTTTT. Protein: CSASDARTNEKLFF.

This clonotype has at least ten counts. This rearrangement joins TRBV29-1 to TRBJ2-7; 10 bases match TRBD2. In germline, CDR1 is SQVTM, CDR2 ANQGSEA. This CDR3 contains 14 residues. The J segment lost 3 bases and the V segment lost 6 bases, leaving 8 bases of the junction unmatched. CDR3 nucleotides: TGCAGCGTCGCCATTAGCGGGGGGCTCTACGAGCAGTACTTC. This codes for CSVAISGGLYEQYF.

This clonotype was seen ten or more times. The CDR3 nucleotides are TGTGCCATCAGTAACAGGGTTGAAGCTTTCTTT. It translates to CAISNRVEAFF. The chain recombines TRBV10-3 with TRBJ1-1, with D perhaps matching TRBD1 (6 bases). The V end lost 5 bases, the J end lost 7 bases, and 8 bases lay between the germline ends. CDR3 size: 11 residues. Looked up from germline, CDR1 is ENHRY and CDR2 is SYGVKD.

This clonotype showed up many times. This chain connects TRBV6-5 to TRBJ1-1; no reliable D call. Looked up from germline, CDR1 is MNHEY and CDR2 is SVGAGI. The V end lost 0 bases, the J end lost 3 bases, and 8 bases lay between the germline ends. The CDR3 extends over 14 amino acids. CDR3: CASSYSYRHTEAFF. CDR3 DNA: TGTGCCAGCAGTTACTCGTACCGACACACTGAAGCTTTCTTT.

As regards this clonotype: The junction differs from germline at one of its ends, possibly a read error. The chain employs TRBV6-1 and TRBJ1-6, with 9 bases lining up with TRBD1. Germline V gene lookup returns CDR1 MNHNS and CDR2 SASEGT. This CDR3 spans 15 amino acids. Here the CDR3 DNA reads TGTGCCAGCAGTGAGGGACAGGGCTTTAATTCACCCCTCAACTTT. Amino acid sequence: CASSEGQGFNSPLNF.

This clonotype was seen only a few times. The chain combines TRBV5-1 with TRBJ1-5; D gene ambiguous. The length of the CDR3 is 15 residues. Germline V gene data show CDR1 as SGHRS and CDR2 as YFSETQ. Trimming took off 0 bases at V and 7 bases at J, with 14 bases between the two ends. CDR3 DNA: TGCGCCAGCAGCTTGGAGGACCCATCAGCACAGCCCCAGCATTTT. As protein: CASSLEDPSAQPQHF.

This clonotype was recorded many times. This chain connects TRBV9 to TRBJ2-2, with D perhaps TRBD1 (5 bases). The CDR3 covers 17 residues. Germline CDR1 SGDLS, CDR2 YYNGEE. Trimming pared 0 bases from V and 6 bases from J, leaving 18 bases between. In DNA form, the CDR3 reads TGTGCCAGCAGCGTAGGGGCCCAGGGCCCAGTGGCCGGGGAGCTGTTTTTT. Protein product: CASSVGAQGPVAGELFF. The variable domain in full, completed from reference TRBV9 and TRBJ2-2, reads DSGVTQTPKHLITATGQRVTLRCSPRSGDLSVYWYQQSLDQGLQFLIQYYNGEERAKGNILERFSAQQFPDLHSELNLSSLELGDSALYFCASSVGAQGPVAGELFFGEGSRLTVL.

Many counts were recorded for this clonotype. The rearrangement joins TRBV6-6 to TRBJ1-2; possibly TRBD1 for D (6 bases). Germline loops: CDR1 MNHNY, CDR2 SVGAGI (reference sequence). The CDR3 has 15 residues. The germline V and J ends were trimmed by 5 bases and 4 bases, with 17 bases remaining between them. CDR3 region: CASSTRSTGGYGYTF. The DNA of the CDR3 is TGTGCCAGCAGTACCCGATCGACAGGTGGCTATGGCTACACCTTC.

This clonotype was recorded at least ten times. The chain is built from TRBV7-2 and TRBJ2-1; D is uncertain. Germline-derived CDR1 and CDR2 are SGHTA and FQGNSA. The CDR3 covers 14 residues. Trimming cost V 1 base and J 5 bases, with 9 bases left between them. The CDR3 region has the DNA TGTGCCAGCAGCTTAGGGACGCATAACAATGAGCAGTTCTTC. The encoded protein is CASSLGTHNNEQFF.

At least ten counts were recorded for this clonotype. CDR3 amino acids: CASSLGGGVPEAFF. The CDR3 coding sequence is TGTGCCAGCAGCTTAGGGGGTGGGGTCCCTGAAGCTTTCTTT. This rearrangement joins TRBV7-6 to TRBJ1-1; D is undetermined. This CDR3 is built from 14 residues. The V gene lost 1 base and the J gene lost 6 bases, with 12 bases spanning the gap. Per the germline V gene, CDR1 is SGHVS and CDR2 is FNYEAQ.

This clonotype was recorded a few times. The V call is TRBV3-1, the J call TRBJ1-1; D is unclear. The CDR3 totals 13 residues. V gave up 4 bases and J gave up 1 base, with 7 bases separating them. Germline V gene data show CDR1 as LGHDT and CDR2 as YNNKEL (reference sequence). CDR3 sequence (DNA): TGTGCCAGCAGCCCCTTGGGGAACACTGAAGCTTTCTTT. It is translated as CASSPLGNTEAFF.

This clonotype was seen at least ten times. J is TRBJ2-1 and V is TRBV12-5; tentative D call: TRBD1 (7 bases). V lost 3 bases to trimming and J lost 5 bases, with 26 bases between them. Germline loops: CDR1 LGHNT, CDR2 FRNRAP. The CDR3 extends over 19 amino acids. CDR3 in amino acids: CASGFTTRGGGPTNNEQFF. The CDR3, as DNA: TGTGCTAGTGGTTTCACAACCCGCGGAGGGGGCCCGACAAACAATGAGCAGTTCTTC. Full variable domain (missing parts from reference TRBV12-5 and TRBJ2-1): DARVTQTPRHKVTEMGQEVTMRCQPILGHNTVFWYRQTMMQGLELLAYFRNRAPLDDSGMPKDRFSAEMPDATLATLKIQPSEPRDSAVYFCASGFTTRGGGPTNNEQFFGPGTRLTVL.

J is TRBJ1-1 and V is TRBV30; TRBD1 is a possible D gene (6 bases). Trimming took off 3 bases at V and 5 bases at J, with 13 bases between the two ends. This CDR3 comprises 13 residues. CDR1 and CDR2 from the germline V gene are GTSNPN and SVGIG (reference sequence). CDR3 sequence reads: CAWRDRNRTEAFF. The CDR3 DNA is TGTGCCTGGAGGGACAGAAACCGTACTGAAGCTTTCTTT.

This clonotype was recorded many times. This chain uses TRBV25-1 with TRBJ1-2, with D perhaps TRBD1 (5 bases). The V end was cut by 8 bases, the J end by 8 bases, with 15 bases between. Germline CDR1 and CDR2: MGHDK and SYGVNS. The CDR3 covers 12 residues. The DNA of the CDR3 is TGTGCCAGCCGTGGAATGGGGCTCGGCTACACCTTC. This translates into CASRGMGLGYTF.

Ten or more counts support this clonotype. This chain links TRBV20-1 with TRBJ2-1; tentative D call: TRBD1 (5 bases). CDR3 length: 15 residues. The ends were cut back, 6 bases at V and 0 bases at J, with 15 bases in the middle. Germline CDR1 reads DFQATT; CDR2 reads SNEGSKA (reference sequence). The DNA of the CDR3 is TGCAGTGCCGGAGCCCACAGGAGCTCCTACAATGAGCAGTTCTTC. Amino acid sequence: CSAGAHRSSYNEQFF.

This clonotype was observed a few times. This chain connects TRBV5-1 to TRBJ1-1, with 11 nucleotides matching TRBD1. V shed 4 bases, J shed 1 base, and the junction held 6 bases outside the gene matches. This CDR3 spans 16 amino acids. Germline loops: CDR1 SGHRS, CDR2 YFSETQ. CDR3 nucleotides: TGCGCCAGCAGCGATGGGACAGGGGGAAGGAACACTGAAGCTTTCTTT. This codes for CASSDGTGGRNTEAFF.

This chain links TRBV11-2 with TRBJ2-3; D might be TRBD1 (6 bases). V was clipped by 1 base and J by 5 bases, with 10 bases between them. The germline gives CDR1 SGHAT, CDR2 FQNNGV. CDR3 length: 14 residues. CDR3 amino acids: CASSLGGRGDTQYF. CDR3 in DNA: TGTGCCAGCAGCTTAGGTGGCAGGGGAGATACGCAGTATTTT.

The sample holds a few counts of this clonotype. The J gene is TRBJ2-5, the V gene TRBV5-1; 8 bases map to TRBD2. Looked up from germline, CDR1 is SGHRS and CDR2 is YFSETQ. Trimming cost V 4 bases and J 1 base; bases outside gene matches: 3. The length of the CDR3 is 14 residues. In DNA, the CDR3 is TGCGCCAGCAGCCTTCGGGAGGGCCAAGAGACCCAGTACTTC. It specifies CASSLREGQETQYF.

This clonotype was detected ten times or more. The rearrangement links TRBV9 to TRBJ1-1; TRBD1 is a possible D gene (5 bases). Germline V gives CDR1 SGDLS, CDR2 YYNGEE. This CDR3 is built from 16 residues. Trimming pared 4 bases from V and 1 base from J, leaving 17 bases between. DNA for the CDR3: TGTGCCAGCAGCCCCGATCCGGACACCCGGAACACTGAAGCTTTCTTT. Amino acid sequence: CASSPDPDTRNTEAFF.

This clonotype was observed at least ten times. The rearrangement joins TRBV9 to TRBJ2-7; D could derive from TRBD1 or TRBD2 (6 bases each). In germline, CDR1 is SGDLS, CDR2 YYNGEE. Between the trimmed V and J ends, which lost 4 bases and 5 bases, there was a span of 19 bases. The CDR3 has 15 amino acids. The CDR3 loop is CASSPLLGGPNEQYF. DNA of the CDR3: TGTGCCAGCAGCCCTCTCTTGGGGGGCCCCAACGAGCAGTACTTC.

This clonotype was seen at least ten times. The V and J genes are TRBV12-3 or TRBV12-4 and TRBJ2-5, with D perhaps matching TRBD1 or TRBD2 (5 bases each). Trimming pared 5 bases from V and 1 base from J, leaving 11 bases between. CDR3 length: 14 amino acids. In DNA form, the CDR3 reads TGTGCCAGCAGTATGGGACCGGCCCAAGAGACCCAGTACTTC. Protein: CASSMGPAQETQYF.